This TCR beta chain was captured in a study of T cells of healthy individuals listed by TCRdb under 2018. Receptor amplification or capture employed 5' RACE. Sequencing was carried out with an Illumina MiSeq. The public reads were reanalyzed by TCRdb: fastp trimming at Q25, MiXCR alignment, in-frame beta chains only. Entries that share a CDR3 protein sequence are merged under the most common genes and DNA. In all, the sample holds 90,000 to 100,000 distinct CDR3 sequences, and 17% of those were seen once. Approximately 5.7% of the sample belongs to the ten largest clones. This clonotype has a count of ten or more. The antigen it recognizes is unknown. Nothing much larger sits one base from this clone, and base qualities are not available. The sequence was collected from a human donor in good health.

DNA sequence: TGTGCCAGCAGTTACCGAGAGACCCAGTACTTC. Its coded protein is CASSYRETQYF. The chain is assembled from TRBV6-6 and TRBJ2-5; the D gene lacks a confident call. The trim is 2 bases for V and 4 bases for J, with a gap of 2 bases between the germline ends. The CDR3 starts with the cysteine, ends with the phenylalanine, and has 11 residues. Only the CDR3 part of the read is kept: 33 bases, read in frame from the first base. According to the germline V gene (reference sequence), CDR1 reads MNHNY and CDR2 reads SVGAGI.